The 18 T cell receptor beta chains listed next were all sequenced from one sample in a study of vaccination and CD4 T cells after COVID-19. Their antigens remain unidentified. An Oncomine TCR Beta short-read assay was used to sequence the DNA from cultured CD4+ T cells. In TCRdb, the PCR reads were re-called with MiXCR into one record per CDR3 protein. The sample consists of roughly 20,000 distinct CDR3 sequences, under 55% of them appearing once. As to treatment: roughly 10-day PBMC culture with coronavirus spike peptide pools or control peptides (ViraFEST assay). The source was CD4+ T cells from blood, cultured in vitro, collected before SARS-CoV-2 vaccination. These receptors all stem from a human donor who had recovered from COVID-19.

There are a few counts of this clonotype. This rearrangement joins TRBV20-1 to TRBJ2-3, with TRBD2 matching 8 bases. Trimming cost V 3 bases and J 4 bases; bases outside gene matches: 9. CDR1 DFQATT and CDR2 SNEGSKA come from the germline V gene (reference sequence). The CDR3 spans 15 residues. The CDR3 here is CSARRSGRGADTQYF. The CDR3 nucleotides read TGCAGTGCTAGGAGGAGCGGGCGGGGGGCAGATACGCAGTATTTT.

CDR3 sequence (DNA): TGTGCCAGCAGCTTACCAGGCGGGGGGGCTGCTGGAAACACCATATATTTT. It translates to CASSLPGGGAAGNTIYF. V usage is TRBV7-2 and J usage is TRBJ1-3, with D maybe TRBD1 (6 bases). CDR3 length: 17 residues. V shed 2 bases and J shed 2 bases, with 16 bases lying between them. The V gene's germline CDR1 is SGHTA and CDR2 FQGNSA.

This clonotype was picked up a small number of times. The V call is TRBV7-2, the J call TRBJ1-2; 8 positions match TRBD1. With 5 bases clipped from V and 8 bases from J, the junction kept 10 bases outside the gene matches. This CDR3 has 14 amino acids. Germline-derived CDR1 and CDR2 are SGHTA and FQGNSA. The CDR3 DNA sequence: TGTGCCAGCAGCATCCCACAGGGGGTCAACGGCTACACCTTC. It is translated as CASSIPQGVNGYTF.

This clonotype came up a few times. The rearrangement links TRBV19 to TRBJ2-5; D not resolved. Germline-derived CDR1 and CDR2 are LNHDA and SQIVND (reference sequence). The CDR3 length is 13 residues. V shed 5 bases and J shed 5 bases, with 12 bases lying between them. CDR3 protein: CASSSTRQETQYF. CDR3 DNA sequence: TGTGCCAGTAGTTCCACGCGGCAGGAGACCCAGTACTTC.

The chain carries TRBV4-2 and TRBJ2-5; TRBD1 might be the D (6 bases). V gave up 1 base and J gave up 5 bases, with 11 bases separating them. CDR3 size: 14 residues. Germline V gene data show CDR1 as LGHNA and CDR2 as YNFKEQ. CDR3 bases: TGTGCCAGCAGCCAAGTCCCAGGGGCGGAGACCCAGTACTTC. It is translated as CASSQVPGAETQYF.

The gene calls are TRBV7-2 and TRBJ2-5, with TRBD2 identical over 8 bases. Unmatched junction bases numbered 9, after V lost 8 bases and J lost 1 base. Germline-derived CDR1 and CDR2 are SGHTA and FQGNSA. The CDR3 runs 15 residues. CDR3 nucleotide sequence: TGTGCCAGCGACCCAGACCGGGGGGGCCAAGAGACCCAGTACTTC. It yields the protein CASDPDRGGQETQYF.

The V call is TRBV27, the J call TRBJ2-7; a weak D match, TRBD1 (5 bases). The CDR3 spans 15 residues. The germline V gene encodes CDR1 MNHEY and CDR2 SMNVEV (reference sequence). The V end lost 2 bases, the J end lost 2 bases, and 13 bases lay between the germline ends. CDR3 nucleotide sequence: TGTGCCAGCAGTTTAAAGGGGTCCAGCCCCTACGAGCAGTACTTC. Translation: CASSLKGSSPYEQYF.

This chain links TRBV6-2 or TRBV6-3 with TRBJ2-2; D is ambiguous. CDR1 MNHEY and CDR2 SVGEGT come from the germline V gene. CDR3 length: 10 amino acids. Trimming removed 10 bases at V and 7 bases at J, with 7 bases between. The DNA for the CDR3 is TGTGCCACGAGAGACGGGGAGCTGTTTTTT. Residues: CATRDGELFF.

The CDR3 loop is CSARSPGGVLPNEQFF. CDR3 bases: TGCAGTGCTAGATCCCCAGGGGGCGTACTCCCCAATGAGCAGTTCTTC. The chain recombines TRBV20-1 with TRBJ2-1, with TRBD1 matching over 8 bases. This CDR3 spans 16 amino acids. Germline CDR1 reads DFQATT; CDR2 reads SNEGSKA (reference sequence). V dropped 2 bases and J dropped 6; count of bases not matched to a gene: 12.

Concerning this clonotype: The junction departs from the called germline gene at one end, perhaps through a read error. J is TRBJ2-2 and V is TRBV20-1; 11 bases are shared with TRBD2. The CDR3 has 18 residues. Germline-derived CDR1 and CDR2 are DFQATT and SNEGSKA (reference sequence). Here the CDR3 reads CRASHPFSGGAVSGELFF. The CDR3 DNA sequence: TGCCGTGCTAGTCACCCCTTTAGCGGGGGGGCGGTGTCCGGGGAGCTGTTTTTT.

This clonotype was picked up a small number of times. V is TRBV7-2 and J is TRBJ2-2; TRBD2 agrees at 9 bases. The germline V gene encodes CDR1 SGHTA and CDR2 FQGNSA. This CDR3 comprises 18 residues. J lost 4 bases, V lost 1 base, and 10 bases had no gene match. In nucleotides, the CDR3 is TGTGCCAGCAGCTTAGGGTTCAGCGGGAGGCGGGCCACCGGGGAGCTGTTTTTT. It specifies CASSLGFSGRRATGELFF.

This clonotype has only a few counts. The chain uses TRBV10-3 and TRBJ1-1; 10 bases align to TRBD1. Germline assignment: CDR1 ENHRY and CDR2 SYGVKD. V trimming: 6 bases; J trimming: 5 bases; junction bases outside the gene matches: 9. This CDR3 contains 15 residues. As DNA, the CDR3 is TGTGCCATCAGCCCGATCGGGACAGGGGAGACTGAAGCTTTCTTT. It translates to CAISPIGTGETEAFF.

V is TRBV12-3 or TRBV12-4 and J is TRBJ1-5; D remains ambiguous. The V gene lost 3 bases and the J gene lost 3 bases, with 6 bases spanning the gap. The CDR3 extends over 13 amino acids. CDR3 nucleotide sequence: TGTGCCAGCAGTTTTAGCGTCAATCAGCCCCAGCATTTT. This gives the protein CASSFSVNQPQHF.

The CDR3 coding sequence is TGTGCCAGCAGTCCCTTGGTGGGCTCTTCTTTTATCGCGCAGTACTTC. Amino acid sequence: CASSPLVGSSFIAQYF. The chain combines TRBV7-2 with TRBJ2-7; D unclear. CDR3 length: 16 residues. The germline gives CDR1 SGHTA, CDR2 FQGNSA. V lost 6 bases, J lost 9 bases, and 27 bases lay in between.

This clonotype came up a few times. The chain couples TRBV2 to TRBJ1-1; D not resolved. The V gene's germline CDR1 is SNHLY and CDR2 FYNNEI. Trimming removed 7 bases at V and 0 bases at J, with 21 bases between. The CDR3 is 17 amino acids. The CDR3 DNA reads as TGTGCCAGCACCCGCAGTTCGGGGAGCGTCCTGAACACTGAAGCTTTCTTT. The encoded protein is CASTRSSGSVLNTEAFF.

This chain connects TRBV2 to TRBJ1-2; D uncertain. The CDR3 runs to 12 residues. V dropped 7 bases and J dropped 8 bases, with 14 bases sitting between them. Germline V gene sequence: CDR1 SNHLY, CDR2 FYNNEI. In DNA form, the CDR3 reads TGTGCCAGCACCTACACATCCCGGGGCTACACCTTC. It yields the protein CASTYTSRGYTF.

The rearrangement links TRBV5-6 to TRBJ2-4; 8 nucleotides line up with TRBD2. The CDR3 runs 18 residues. The germline CDR1 and CDR2 sequences are SGHDT and YYEEEE. V trimming: 2 bases; J trimming: 2 bases; junction bases outside the gene matches: 12. The CDR3 DNA reads TGTGCCAGCAGCTTCTCCATTACTAGCGGTTGGTCCAAAAACATTCAGTACTTC. Translation gives CASSFSITSGWSKNIQYF.

This clonotype was found a few times. The chain links TRBV6-1 to TRBJ1-1, with D tentatively TRBD1 (5 bases). The CDR3 is 16 amino acids. Germline V gives CDR1 MNHNS, CDR2 SASEGT. V dropped 5 bases and J dropped 2 bases, with 18 bases sitting between them. In DNA, the CDR3 is TGTGCCAGCAGTCCACAGATGAAGGGGAAAAACACTGAAGCTTTCTTT. Translated: CASSPQMKGKNTEAFF.